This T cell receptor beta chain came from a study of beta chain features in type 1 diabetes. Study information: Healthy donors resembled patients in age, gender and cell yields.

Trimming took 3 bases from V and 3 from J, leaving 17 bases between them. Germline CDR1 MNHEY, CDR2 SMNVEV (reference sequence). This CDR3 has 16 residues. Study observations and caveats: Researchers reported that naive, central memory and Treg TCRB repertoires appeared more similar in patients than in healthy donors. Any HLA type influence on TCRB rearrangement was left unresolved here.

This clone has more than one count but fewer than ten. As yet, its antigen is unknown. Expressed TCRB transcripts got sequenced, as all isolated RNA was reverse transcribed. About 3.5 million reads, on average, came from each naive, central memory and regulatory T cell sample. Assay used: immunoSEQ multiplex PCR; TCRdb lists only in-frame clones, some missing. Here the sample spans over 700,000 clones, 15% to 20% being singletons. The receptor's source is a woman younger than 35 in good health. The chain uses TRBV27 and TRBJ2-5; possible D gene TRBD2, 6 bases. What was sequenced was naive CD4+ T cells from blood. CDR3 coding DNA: TGTGCCAGCAGTTTTCAGGCCGGAGGGCCGGAAGAGACCCAGTACTTC. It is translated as CASSFQAGGPEETQYF.